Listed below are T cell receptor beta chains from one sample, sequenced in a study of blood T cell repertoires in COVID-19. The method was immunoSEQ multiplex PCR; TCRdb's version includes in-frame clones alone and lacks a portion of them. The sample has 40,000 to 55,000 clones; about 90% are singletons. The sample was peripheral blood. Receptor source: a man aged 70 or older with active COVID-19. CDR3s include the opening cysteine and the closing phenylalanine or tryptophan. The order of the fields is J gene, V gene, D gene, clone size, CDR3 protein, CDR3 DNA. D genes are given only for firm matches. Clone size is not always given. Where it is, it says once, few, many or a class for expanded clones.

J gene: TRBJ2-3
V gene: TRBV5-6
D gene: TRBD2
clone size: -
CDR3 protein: CASTGLAADTQYF
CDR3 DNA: TGTGCCAGCACGGGACTAGCCGCAGATACGCAGTATTTT

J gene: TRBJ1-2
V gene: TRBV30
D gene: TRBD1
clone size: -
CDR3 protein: CAWSLQTGTGIPGYTF
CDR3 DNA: TGTGCCTGGAGTCTCCAGACCGGGACAGGGATTCCTGGCTACACCTTC

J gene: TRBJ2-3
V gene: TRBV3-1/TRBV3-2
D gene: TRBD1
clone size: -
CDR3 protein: CASSPRTGVGDTQYF
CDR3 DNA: TGTGCCAGCAGCCCAAGGACAGGGGTAGGAGATACGCAGTATTTT

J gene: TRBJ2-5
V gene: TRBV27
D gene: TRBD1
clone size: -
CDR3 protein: CASSRGQTQETQYF
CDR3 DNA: TGTGCCAGCAGTAGGGGACAGACGCAAGAGACCCAGTACTTC

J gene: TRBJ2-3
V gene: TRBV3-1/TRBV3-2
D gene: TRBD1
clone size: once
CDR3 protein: CASSQDADRGNQDTQYF
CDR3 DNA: TGTGCCAGCAGCCAAGATGCCGACAGGGGAAATCAAGATACGCAGTATTTT

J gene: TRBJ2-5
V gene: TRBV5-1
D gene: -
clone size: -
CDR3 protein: CASSATTGLQETQYF
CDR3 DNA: TGCGCCAGCAGCGCAACCACAGGCCTCCAAGAGACCCAGTACTTC

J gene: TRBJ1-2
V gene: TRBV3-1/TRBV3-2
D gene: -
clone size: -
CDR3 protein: CASSPLSNYGYTF
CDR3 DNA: TGTGCCAGCAGCCCACTATCTAACTATGGCTACACCTTC

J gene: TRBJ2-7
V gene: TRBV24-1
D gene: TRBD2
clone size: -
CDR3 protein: CATSDFKRGIYEQYF
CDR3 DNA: TGTGCCACCAGTGATTTCAAGCGGGGGATATACGAGCAGTACTTC

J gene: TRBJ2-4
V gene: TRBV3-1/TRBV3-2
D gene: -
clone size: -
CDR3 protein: CASSQGRGQYF
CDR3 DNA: TGTGCCAGCAGCCAAGGAAGGGGGCAGTACTTC

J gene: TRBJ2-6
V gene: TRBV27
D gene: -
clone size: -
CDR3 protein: CASSLLFRGAPSGANVLTF
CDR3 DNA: TGTGCCAGCAGTTTATTGTTCCGGGGGGCTCCCTCTGGGGCCAACGTCCTGACTTTC

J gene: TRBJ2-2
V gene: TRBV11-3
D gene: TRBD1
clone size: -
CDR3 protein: CASSLGPGTENTGELFF
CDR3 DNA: TGTGCCAGCAGCTTAGGACCTGGGACAGAGAACACCGGGGAGCTGTTTTTT

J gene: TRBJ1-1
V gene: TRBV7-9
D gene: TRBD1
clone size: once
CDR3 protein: CASSLSRTGGTEAFF
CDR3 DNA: TGTGCCAGCAGCTTATCACGGACAGGAGGCACTGAAGCTTTCTTT

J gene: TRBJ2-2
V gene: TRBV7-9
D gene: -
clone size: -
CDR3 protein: CASSLLGVRGAGELFF
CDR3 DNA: TGTGCCAGCAGCTTACTCGGCGTCAGGGGGGCCGGGGAGCTGTTTTTT

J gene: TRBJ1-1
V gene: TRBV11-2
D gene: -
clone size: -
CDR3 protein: CASSDPHWNTEAFF
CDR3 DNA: TGTGCCAGCAGCGATCCACATTGGAACACTGAAGCTTTCTTT

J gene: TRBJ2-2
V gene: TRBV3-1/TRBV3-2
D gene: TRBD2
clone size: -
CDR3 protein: CASSRRLAGAPTGELFF
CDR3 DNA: TGTGCCAGCAGCCGAAGACTAGCGGGGGCGCCCACCGGGGAACTGTTTTTT

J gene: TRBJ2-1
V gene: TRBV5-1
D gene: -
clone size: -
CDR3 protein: CASSLAKTQGNEQFF
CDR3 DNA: TGCGCCAGCAGCTTGGCCAAGACCCAGGGGAATGAGCAGTTCTTC

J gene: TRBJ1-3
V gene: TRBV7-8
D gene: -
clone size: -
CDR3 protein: CASSLASSGNTIYF
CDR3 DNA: TGTGCCAGCAGCTTAGCCTCCTCTGGAAACACCATATATTTT

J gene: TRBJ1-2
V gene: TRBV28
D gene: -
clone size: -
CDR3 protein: CASGARGYTF
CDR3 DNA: TGTGCCAGCGGCGCGAGGGGCTACACCTTC

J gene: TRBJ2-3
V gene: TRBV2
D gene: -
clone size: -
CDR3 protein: CASSVIAPGDTQYF
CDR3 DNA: TGTGCCAGCAGTGTGATAGCGCCCGGCGATACGCAGTATTTT

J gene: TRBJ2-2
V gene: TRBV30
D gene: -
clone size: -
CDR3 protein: CAWRAGTLNTGELFF
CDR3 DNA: TGTGCCTGGAGGGCCGGGACACTAAACACCGGGGAGCTGTTTTTT

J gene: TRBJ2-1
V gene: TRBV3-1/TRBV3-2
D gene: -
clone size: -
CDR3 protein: CASSRGGPLYNEQFF
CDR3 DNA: TGTGCCAGCAGCCGGGGGGGGCCCTTATACAATGAGCAGTTCTTC

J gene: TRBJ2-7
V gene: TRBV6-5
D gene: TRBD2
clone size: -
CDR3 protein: CASSYETSGRGQYF
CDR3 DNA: TGTGCCAGCAGCTACGAGACCTCAGGGAGGGGGCAGTACTTC

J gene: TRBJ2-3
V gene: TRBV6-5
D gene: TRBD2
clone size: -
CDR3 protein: CASCASGGRADTQYF
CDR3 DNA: TGTGCCAGCTGCGCGTCTGGGGGGAGGGCAGATACGCAGTATTTT

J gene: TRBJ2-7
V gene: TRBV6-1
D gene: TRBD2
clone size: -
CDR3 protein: CASSGTSGSFSPEQYF
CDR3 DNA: TGTGCCAGCAGTGGGACTAGCGGGAGTTTCTCCCCCGAGCAGTACTTC

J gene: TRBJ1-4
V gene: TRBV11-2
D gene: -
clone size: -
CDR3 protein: CASSLRGANEKLFF
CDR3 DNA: TGTGCCAGCAGCTTGCGGGGGGCTAATGAAAAACTGTTTTTT

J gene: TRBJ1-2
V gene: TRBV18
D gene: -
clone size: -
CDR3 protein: CASSPRQGDYGYTF
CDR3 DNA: TGTGCCAGCTCACCACGGCAGGGCGACTATGGCTACACCTTC

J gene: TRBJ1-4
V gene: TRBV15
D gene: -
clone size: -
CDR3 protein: CATSREARVNEKLFF
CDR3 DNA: TGTGCCACCAGCAGAGAAGCCAGGGTCAATGAAAAACTGTTTTTT

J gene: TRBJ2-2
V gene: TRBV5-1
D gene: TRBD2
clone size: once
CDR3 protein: CASSGAGGRGGELFF
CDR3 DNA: TGCGCCAGCAGCGGAGCGGGGGGGCGAGGCGGGGAGCTGTTTTTT

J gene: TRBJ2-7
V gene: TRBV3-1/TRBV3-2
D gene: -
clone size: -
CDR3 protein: CASSRESGRQYF
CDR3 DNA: TGTGCCAGCAGCCGAGAGAGTGGGAGGCAGTACTTC

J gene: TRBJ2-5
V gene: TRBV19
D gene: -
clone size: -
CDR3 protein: CASSPDSQETQYF
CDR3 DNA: TGTGCCAGTAGCCCGGACTCGCAAGAGACCCAGTACTTC

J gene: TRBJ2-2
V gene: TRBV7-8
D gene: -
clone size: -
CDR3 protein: CASSLAGGASTGELFF
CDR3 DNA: TGTGCCAGCAGCTTAGCTGGGGGCGCTAGCACCGGGGAGCTGTTTTTT

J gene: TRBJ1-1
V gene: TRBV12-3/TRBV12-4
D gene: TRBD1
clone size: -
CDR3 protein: CASSLRRTGEAFF
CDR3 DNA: TGTGCCAGCAGTCTCCGAAGGACAGGAGAAGCTTTCTTT

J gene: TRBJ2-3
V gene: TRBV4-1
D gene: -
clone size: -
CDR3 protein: CASSQEGATDTQYF
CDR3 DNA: TGCGCCAGCAGCCAAGAGGGAGCCACAGATACGCAGTATTTT